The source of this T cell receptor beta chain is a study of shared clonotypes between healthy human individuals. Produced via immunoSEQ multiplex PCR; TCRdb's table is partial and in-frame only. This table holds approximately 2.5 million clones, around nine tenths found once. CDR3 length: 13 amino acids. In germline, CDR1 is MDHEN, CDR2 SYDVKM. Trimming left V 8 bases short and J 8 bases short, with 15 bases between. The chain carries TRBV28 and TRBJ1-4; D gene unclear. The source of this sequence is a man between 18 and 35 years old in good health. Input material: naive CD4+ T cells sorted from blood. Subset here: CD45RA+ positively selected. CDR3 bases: TGTGCCAGCGTTGGGCAGCTCGGGGAAAAACTGTTTTTT. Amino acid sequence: CASVGQLGEKLFF.